This T cell receptor beta chain came from a study of human T cells and chemical hapten exposure. Findings and caveats of the study: TCRs whose frequency exceeded 1 in 1000 remained the same following DPC sensitization.

Concerning this clonotype: What it binds is not known.

This sample's time point: healthy volunteer bleed at 6 weeks. The study extracted total RNA from unfractionated whole blood. CDR3 size: 15 residues. The germline gives CDR1 LNHNV, CDR2 YYDKDF (reference sequence). Trimming pared 5 bases from V and 9 bases from J, leaving 19 bases between. For the library, individual cDNA molecules each received unique molecular identifiers. Via MiXCR, TCRdb re-called the RACE reads, giving one row per CDR3 protein. This table holds around 35,000 distinct CDR3 sequences, 5.5% found once. The J gene is TRBJ1-4, the V gene TRBV15; D may be TRBD1 (6 bases). Specimen: whole blood. The clonotype comes from a human donor in good health. Some clones in this sample may be carry-over from other donors' samples. The CDR3 here is CATSSRDTPGQKLFF. CDR3 sequence (DNA): TGTGCCACCAGCTCGAGGGACACCCCCGGTCAAAAACTGTTTTTT.